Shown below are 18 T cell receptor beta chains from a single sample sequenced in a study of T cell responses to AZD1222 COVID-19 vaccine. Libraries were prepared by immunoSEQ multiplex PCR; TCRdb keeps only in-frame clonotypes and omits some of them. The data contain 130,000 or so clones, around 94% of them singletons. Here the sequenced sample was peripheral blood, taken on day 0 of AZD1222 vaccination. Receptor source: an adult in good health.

CDR3 protein: CASGRWSYEQYF. For the CDR3, the DNA is TGTGCCAGCGGTCGTTGGTCCTACGAGCAGTACTTC. The chain uses TRBV12-3 or TRBV12-4 and TRBJ2-7; D remains unclear. The V and J ends lost 8 bases and 1 base respectively, with 9 bases between them. This CDR3 region has 12 residues.

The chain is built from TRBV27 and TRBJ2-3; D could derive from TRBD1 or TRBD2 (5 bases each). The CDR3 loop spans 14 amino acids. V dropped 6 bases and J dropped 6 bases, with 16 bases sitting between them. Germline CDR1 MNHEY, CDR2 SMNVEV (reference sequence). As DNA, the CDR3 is TGTGCCAGCAGAGTTCGAGGGGAGTGGGATACGCAGTATTTT. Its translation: CASRVRGEWDTQYF.

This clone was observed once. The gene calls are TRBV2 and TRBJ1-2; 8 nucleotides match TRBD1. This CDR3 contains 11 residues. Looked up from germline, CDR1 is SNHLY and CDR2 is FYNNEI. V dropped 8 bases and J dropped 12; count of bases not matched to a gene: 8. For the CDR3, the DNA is TGTGCCAGCGGGGACAGGCGGGACCACACCTTC. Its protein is CASGDRRDHTF.

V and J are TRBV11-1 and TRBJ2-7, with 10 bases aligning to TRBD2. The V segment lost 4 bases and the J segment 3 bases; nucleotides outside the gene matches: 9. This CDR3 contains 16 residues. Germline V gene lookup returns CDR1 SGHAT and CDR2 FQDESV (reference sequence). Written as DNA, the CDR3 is TGTGCCAGCAGCTACACGGGACTAGCGAAACTCTACGAGCAGTACTTC. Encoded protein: CASSYTGLAKLYEQYF.

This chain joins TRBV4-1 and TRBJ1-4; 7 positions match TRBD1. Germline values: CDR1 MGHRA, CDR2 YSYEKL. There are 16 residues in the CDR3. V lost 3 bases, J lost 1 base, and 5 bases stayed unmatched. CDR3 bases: TGCGCCAGCAGCCACCCTTACAGGGGAACTAATGAAAAACTGTTTTTT. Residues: CASSHPYRGTNEKLFF.

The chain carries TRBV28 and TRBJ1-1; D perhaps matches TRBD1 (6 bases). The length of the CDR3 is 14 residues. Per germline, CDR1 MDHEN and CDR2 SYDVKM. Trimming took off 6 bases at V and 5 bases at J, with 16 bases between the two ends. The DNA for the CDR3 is TGTGCCAGCAGCACCGGGGGCGCGAGGACTGAAGCTTTCTTT. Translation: CASSTGGARTEAFF.

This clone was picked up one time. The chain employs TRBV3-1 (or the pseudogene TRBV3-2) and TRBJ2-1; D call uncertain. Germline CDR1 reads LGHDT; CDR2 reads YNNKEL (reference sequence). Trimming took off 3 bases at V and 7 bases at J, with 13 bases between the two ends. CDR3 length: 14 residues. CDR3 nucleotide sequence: TGTGCCAGCAGCCAGGAGTCCTCCGTGAATGAGCAGTTCTTC. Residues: CASSQESSVNEQFF.

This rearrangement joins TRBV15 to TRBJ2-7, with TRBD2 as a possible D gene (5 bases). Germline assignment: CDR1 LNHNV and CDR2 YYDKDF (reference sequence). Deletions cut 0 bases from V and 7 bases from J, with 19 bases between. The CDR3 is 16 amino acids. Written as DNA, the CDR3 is TGTGCCACCAGCAGAGATTATGGGAGCCTGACTGGAGAGCAGTACTTC. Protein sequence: CATSRDYGSLTGEQYF.

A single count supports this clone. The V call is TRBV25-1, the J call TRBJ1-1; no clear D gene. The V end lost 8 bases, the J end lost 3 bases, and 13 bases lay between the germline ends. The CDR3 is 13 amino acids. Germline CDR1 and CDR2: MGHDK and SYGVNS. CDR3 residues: CASSAFGDTEAFF. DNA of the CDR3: TGTGCCAGCTCAGCGTTTGGGGACACTGAAGCTTTCTTT.

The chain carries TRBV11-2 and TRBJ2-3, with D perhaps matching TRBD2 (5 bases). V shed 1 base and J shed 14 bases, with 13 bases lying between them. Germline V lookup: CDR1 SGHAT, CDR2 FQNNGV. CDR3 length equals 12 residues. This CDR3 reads CASSLGAARGYF. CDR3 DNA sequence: TGTGCCAGCAGCTTAGGAGCCGCCCGGGGGTATTTT.

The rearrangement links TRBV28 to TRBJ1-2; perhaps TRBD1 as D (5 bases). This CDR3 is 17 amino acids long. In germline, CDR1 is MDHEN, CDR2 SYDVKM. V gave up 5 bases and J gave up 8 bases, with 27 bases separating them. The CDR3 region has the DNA TGTGCCAGCAGTCCTTCGGATCTGGGAGGGGCGTCATCCGGCTACACCTTC. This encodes CASSPSDLGGASSGYTF.

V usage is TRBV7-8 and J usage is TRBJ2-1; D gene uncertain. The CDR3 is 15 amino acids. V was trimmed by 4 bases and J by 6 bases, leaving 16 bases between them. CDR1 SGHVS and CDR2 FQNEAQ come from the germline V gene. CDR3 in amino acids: CASSSTGERRNEQFF. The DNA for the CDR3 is TGTGCCAGCAGCTCAACTGGTGAGCGTCGCAATGAGCAGTTCTTC. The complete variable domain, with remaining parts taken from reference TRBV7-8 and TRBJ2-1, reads GAGVSQSPRYKVAKRGQDVALRCDPISGHVSLFWYQQALGQGPEFLTYFQNEAQLDKSGLPSDRFFAERPEGSVSTLKIQRTQQEDSAVYLCASSSTGERRNEQFFGPGTRLTVL.

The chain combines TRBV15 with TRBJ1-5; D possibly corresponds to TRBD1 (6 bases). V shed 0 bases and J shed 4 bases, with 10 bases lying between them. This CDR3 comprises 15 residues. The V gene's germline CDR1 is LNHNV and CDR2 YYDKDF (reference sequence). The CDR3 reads CATSRERGANQPQHF. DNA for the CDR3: TGTGCCACCAGCAGAGAGAGGGGGGCTAATCAGCCCCAGCATTTT.

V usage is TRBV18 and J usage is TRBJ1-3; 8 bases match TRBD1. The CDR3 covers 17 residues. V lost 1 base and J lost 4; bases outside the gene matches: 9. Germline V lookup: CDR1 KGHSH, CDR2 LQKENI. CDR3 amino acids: CASSPRGPGGSGNTIYF. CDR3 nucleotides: TGTGCCAGCTCACCACGAGGTCCAGGGGGCTCAGGAAACACCATATATTTT.

CDR3 amino acids: CAWADSSHEQYF. The CDR3 nucleotides read TGTGCCTGGGCGGACAGCTCACACGAGCAGTACTTC. V and J are TRBV30 and TRBJ2-7, with a possible D match to TRBD1 (6 bases). Per germline, CDR1 GTSNPN and CDR2 SVGIG (reference sequence). There are 12 residues in the CDR3. With 5 bases removed from V and 5 bases from J, the gap between germline ends came to 13 bases.

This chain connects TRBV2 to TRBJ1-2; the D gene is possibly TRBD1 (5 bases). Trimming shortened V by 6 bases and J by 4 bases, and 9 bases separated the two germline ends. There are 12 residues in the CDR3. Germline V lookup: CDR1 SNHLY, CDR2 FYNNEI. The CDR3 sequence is CASRGGSYGYTF. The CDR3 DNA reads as TGTGCCAGCAGGGGGGGTAGCTATGGCTACACCTTC.

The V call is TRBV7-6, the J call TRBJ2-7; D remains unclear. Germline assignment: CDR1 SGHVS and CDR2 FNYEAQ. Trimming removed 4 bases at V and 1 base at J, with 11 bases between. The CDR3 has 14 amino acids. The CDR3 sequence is CASSSYTHSYEQYF. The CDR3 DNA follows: TGTGCCAGCAGCTCCTACACACATTCCTACGAGCAGTACTTC.

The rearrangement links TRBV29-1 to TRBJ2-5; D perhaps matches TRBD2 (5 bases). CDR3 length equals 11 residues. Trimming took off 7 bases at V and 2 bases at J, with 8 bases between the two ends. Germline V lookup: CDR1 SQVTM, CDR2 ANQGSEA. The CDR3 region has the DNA TGCAGCGCTGGAGGTCAAGAGACCCAGTACTTC. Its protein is CSAGGQETQYF. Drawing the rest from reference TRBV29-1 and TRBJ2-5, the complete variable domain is SAVISQKPSRDICQRGTSLTIQCQVDSQVTMMFWYRQQPGQSLTLIATANQGSEATYESGFVIDKFPISRPNLTFSTLTVSNMSPEDSSIYLCSAGGQETQYFGPGTRLLVL.